This T cell receptor (beta chain) was recorded in a study of vaccination and CD4 T cells after COVID-19. Treatment indicated: 10-day PBMC culture with coronavirus spike peptide pools or control peptides (ViraFEST assay). The Oncomine TCR Beta short-read assay generated sequence data from the DNA of cultured CD4+ T cells. From the PCR reads, TCRdb called clonotypes with MiXCR, one entry per CDR3 protein. The repertoire holds several thousand distinct CDR3 sequences, with around 72% as singletons. This clonotype has a handful of counts. Its cognate antigen is unknown. The CDR3 covers 13 residues. CDR1 is SGHTA, CDR2 FQGTGA, per germline. The V end lost 6 bases, the J end lost 0 bases, and 8 bases lay between the germline ends.

The clonotype was recovered from a human donor who had recovered from COVID-19. Sequencing was performed on CD4+ T cells from blood, cultured in vitro. The gene calls are TRBV7-3 and TRBJ1-1; D not resolved. In DNA form, the CDR3 reads TGTGCCAGCAGGGGAACACTGAACACTGAAGCTTTCTTT. Its translation: CASRGTLNTEAFF.